This T cell receptor beta chain was captured in a study of T cells in Graves' hyperthyroidism and ophthalmopathy. On the study more broadly: Peripheral blood was drawn at first diagnosis, prior to all treatment.

This CDR3 is built from 13 residues. The V segment lost 6 bases and the J segment 6 bases; nucleotides outside the gene matches: 2. Germline CDR1 is SGHTA and CDR2 is FQGNSA. This clonotype was counted ten times or more. RNA transcripts were the template for amplifying TCR beta CDR3 regions. HTBI primers were the set used in a first-round RT-PCR of the TCR CDR3. TCRdb re-called the multiplex PCR reads through MiXCR, storing one row per CDR3 protein. The sample contains hundreds of thousands of distinct CDR3 sequences, roughly 14% of which appear only once. Clinical symptoms, serum thyroxine and TRAb, thyroid ultrasound and orbital computed tomography together formed the diagnostic basis. The source of the PBMCs was 9.5 to 10 ml of fresh peripheral blood.

The source is a man aged 18 to 29 with Graves' ophthalmopathy. The rearrangement joins TRBV7-2 to TRBJ2-1; 10 nucleotides agree with TRBD1. The sequencing sample was made of blood. The CDR3 here is CASRGTGANEQFF. As DNA, the CDR3 is TGTGCCAGCAGAGGGACAGGGGCCAATGAGCAGTTCTTC.